Below, 15 T cell receptor beta chains from the same sample are listed, as sequenced in a study of cytomegalovirus exposure and HLA in healthy donors. The data were produced by immunoSEQ multiplex PCR, yet TCRdb's version contains in-frame clones alone and is incomplete. Here the sample spans 55,000 to 65,000 clones, about 96% being singletons. The specimen sequenced was PBMCs. The receptors were sampled from a man aged 18 to 29 in good health and CMV-seronegative.

This clone was seen just once. The V gene is TRBV9, the J gene TRBJ2-1, with TRBD2 as a possible D gene (6 bases). CDR3 length: 13 residues. V was clipped by 0 bases and J by 8 bases, with 9 bases between them. From germline, CDR1 is SGDLS and CDR2 YYNGEE. This CDR3 reads CASSVGRRDEQFF. The CDR3 nucleotides are TGTGCCAGCAGCGTAGGAAGGAGGGATGAGCAGTTCTTC.

This rearrangement joins TRBV28 to TRBJ2-2; 11 bases map to TRBD1. Germline V gene lookup returns CDR1 MDHEN and CDR2 SYDVKM. The V gene end was trimmed by 6 bases and the J gene end by 8 bases; junction bases not matched to a gene: 5. CDR3 length: 14 amino acids. CDR3 amino acids: CASSSGTGGGELFF. DNA of the CDR3: TGTGCCAGCAGCTCCGGGACAGGGGGAGGGGAGCTGTTTTTT.

The rearrangement uses TRBV6-1 and TRBJ1-2; D possibly corresponds to TRBD1 (6 bases). The CDR3 length is 16 residues. Germline assignment: CDR1 MNHNS and CDR2 SASEGT. Trimming left V 2 bases short and J 5 bases short, with 18 bases between. In DNA form, the CDR3 reads TGTGCCAGCAGTGAAAAGCGGTCATGGACAGTGTATGGCTACACCTTC. Amino acid sequence: CASSEKRSWTVYGYTF.

The chain couples TRBV6-1 to TRBJ2-3; no reliable D call. V was cut by 2 bases and J by 0 bases, with 12 bases left in between. CDR1 and CDR2 from the germline V gene are MNHNS and SASEGT. CDR3 length: 16 residues. CDR3 in DNA: TGTGCCAGCAGTGAAATTCGCGGCCCCAGCACAGATACGCAGTATTTT. This codes for CASSEIRGPSTDTQYF.

The chain links TRBV6-5 to TRBJ1-1; D gene unclear. CDR3 length: 12 residues. V was pared by 7 bases and J by 3 bases, with 9 bases between. Germline CDR1 and CDR2: MNHEY and SVGAGI. The CDR3 loop reads CASNNPYTEAFF. The CDR3 region has the DNA TGTGCCAGCAACAATCCTTACACTGAAGCTTTCTTT.

This chain links TRBV6-5 with TRBJ1-1; 8 nucleotides line up with TRBD1. The junction had 8 bases not matched to a gene; V was cut back by 6 bases and J by 8 bases. The CDR3 extends over 13 amino acids. Germline V CDR1 and CDR2: MNHEY, SVGAGI. The CDR3 reads CASRYDGTGEAFF. For the CDR3, the DNA is TGTGCCAGCAGATATGACGGGACAGGCGAAGCTTTCTTT.

The chain uses TRBV4-3 and TRBJ2-1; 9 bases are a match to TRBD2. The CDR3 is made up of 16 amino acids. Germline CDR1 is LGHNA and CDR2 is YSLEER. With V trimmed by 0 bases and J by 7 bases, 7 bases remained unmatched. This CDR3 is CASSQDGAGGPNEQFF. Here the CDR3 DNA reads TGCGCCAGCAGCCAAGACGGGGCGGGAGGGCCGAATGAGCAGTTCTTC.

The CDR3 region is CASSLLKTSSYNEQFF. The CDR3 DNA sequence: TGTGCCAGCAGCCTACTCAAGACTAGCTCCTACAATGAGCAGTTCTTC. The J gene is TRBJ2-1, the V gene TRBV28; maybe TRBD2 (6 bases). Germline V gene sequence: CDR1 MDHEN, CDR2 SYDVKM. This CDR3 region has 16 residues. V was pared by 6 bases and J by 0 bases, with 15 bases between.

The chain employs TRBV27 and TRBJ1-1; D is unclear. Per germline, CDR1 MNHEY and CDR2 SMNVEV (reference sequence). This CDR3 contains 12 residues. With 6 bases removed from V and 7 bases from J, the gap between germline ends came to 12 bases. CDR3 in amino acids: CASSLIGSEAFF. In nucleotides, the CDR3 is TGTGCCAGCAGCCTCATAGGGAGTGAAGCTTTCTTT.

This clone came up once. The J gene is TRBJ1-1, the V gene TRBV6-1, with 8 bases lining up with TRBD1. CDR1 and CDR2 from the germline V gene are MNHNS and SASEGT. V lost 2 bases, J lost 4 bases, and 6 bases stayed unmatched. CDR3 size: 15 residues. The CDR3 DNA reads as TGTGCCAGCAGTGAAATCTCTACAGGGGGCACTGAAGCTTTCTTT. As protein: CASSEISTGGTEAFF.

This clone was recorded once. The chain combines TRBV6-4 with TRBJ2-3; a weak D match, TRBD2 (6 bases). Trimming removed 4 bases from V and 3 bases from J, with 14 bases in between. This CDR3 is 15 amino acids long. Germline loops: CDR1 MRHNA, CDR2 SNTAGT. The CDR3 region has the DNA TGTGCCAGCAGTGTCGGCGGGATAGGAACAGATACGCAGTATTTT. It codes for CASSVGGIGTDTQYF.

This sequence joins TRBV5-1 and TRBJ2-2; 7 nucleotides agree with TRBD1. CDR1 and CDR2 from the germline V gene are SGHRS and YFSETQ. CDR3 length: 15 amino acids. The J segment lost 4 bases and the V segment lost 0 bases, leaving 3 bases of the junction unmatched. The CDR3 DNA reads as TGCGCCAGCAGCTTGGGGGACAGCTCCACCGGGGAGCTGTTTTTT. Protein: CASSLGDSSTGELFF.

This chain's CDR3 is CASSLGVWGVRGPTDTQYF. The CDR3 DNA reads as TGTGCCAGCAGCTTAGGGGTGTGGGGCGTCAGGGGACCCACAGATACGCAGTATTTT. The chain recombines TRBV11-2 with TRBJ2-3; TRBD1 might be the D (6 bases). The CDR3 spans 19 residues. Trimming removed 1 base from V and 2 bases from J, with 22 bases in between. The V gene's germline CDR1 is SGHAT and CDR2 FQNNGV.

This clone was seen just once. V is TRBV2 and J is TRBJ1-5; D is possibly TRBD1 (5 bases). The ends were cut back, 4 bases at V and 0 bases at J, with 16 bases in the middle. This CDR3 region has 17 residues. Germline CDR1 and CDR2: SNHLY and FYNNEI. CDR3 DNA: TGTGCCAGCAGTGGAACGACAGAGTTCCATAGCAATCAGCCCCAGCATTTT. Translated, it gives CASSGTTEFHSNQPQHF. The complete variable domain, with remaining parts taken from reference TRBV2 and TRBJ1-5, reads EPEVTQTPSHQVTQMGQEVILRCVPISNHLYFYWYRQILGQKVEFLVSFYNNEISEKSEIFDDQFSVERPDGSNFTLKIRSTKLEDSAMYFCASSGTTEFHSNQPQHFGDGTRLSIL.

This clone was detected once. The genes are TRBV27 and TRBJ2-3; the D gene is possibly TRBD1 (5 bases). This CDR3 has 14 amino acids. CDR1 is MNHEY, CDR2 SMNVEV, per germline (reference sequence). V was cut by 2 bases and J by 7 bases, with 13 bases left in between. CDR3 residues: CASSLIGASNTQYF. DNA for the CDR3: TGTGCCAGCAGTTTAATTGGGGCGTCGAATACGCAGTATTTT.